Reported below is one T cell receptor (beta chain). This clone showed up just a few times. The antigen it recognizes is unknown. Per-base quality was not reported, and no clone a single base away is much larger than it. These data are taken from a study of cytomegalovirus exposure and HLA in healthy donors (dated by TCRdb to 2017 to 2019). Turning to the overall study: In an earlier analysis of roughly 500 of the donors, approximately 260 Gb of sequence data and 90 million to 120 million unique TCR beta sequences from approximately 180 million T cells were reported. Genome-wide SNP genotypes for about 55% of the 666 donors were used in a later genetic analysis, which treated that subset as a discovery cohort. The study was designed to test whether signatures of past pathogen exposure could be identified by cataloging public T cell receptors. The genetic ancestry cluster associated with self-reported Caucasian donors included over 80% of the 300 to 400 genotyped donors. Among several hundred genotyped donors of the cohort, an average of approximately 240,000 unique TCR beta nucleotide sequences was sequenced per donor, of which 15% to 20% were non-productive. Alongside the repertoire data, information on donor age, sex, ethnicity and CMV serostatus was compiled. To study patterns of TCR occurrence, a later analysis re-analyzed previously published TCR beta repertoires from around 700 donors and added high-resolution HLA genotyping. Besides the first cohort of about 730 subjects, a separate validation cohort made up of 120 or so different subjects was used. Roughly five DR-DQ haplotypes were treated as single units for association and clustering because of strong linkage in the cohort. Class I and class II HLA loci were covered by the typing at four-digit resolution. An early release that covered about 600 HLA-typed donors contained approximately 300 gigabases of sequencing data and 75 million to 100 million unique TCR sequences. The T cell repertoires of roughly 660 subjects were profiled by immunosequencing and related to cytomegalovirus serostatus. The number of typed donors differed by locus: about 629-630 for A, B, C, DRB1 and DQB1; 522 for DQA1; over 600 for DPA1; and around 450 for DPB1. High-throughput TCR immunosequencing, statistical association of individual TCRs with disease status, and machine learning were combined to predict cytomegalovirus infection status. Every discovery cohort repertoire had been produced on one sequencing platform. An earlier analysis of a few hundred of the donors applied high-throughput TCR beta sequencing to assess whether each TCR beta V gene segment acted as functional or pseudogenic. Rather than using new phenotypic data, the later analysis identified candidate immune exposures from TCR beta sequences and from how often those sequences occurred across donors. The study at large found these results: Assigning TCR associations to individual alleles was difficult when HLA alleles, especially DR and DQ, strongly co-occurred. According to a later analysis, most CMV-associated TCR beta chains appeared to be HLA-restricted, and the HLA associations seemed to be driven largely by CMV exposure. In vitro tests confirmed that a few of the cytomegalovirus-associated TCR beta chains recognize cytomegalovirus antigens. Linkage disequilibrium might explain the correlated functional status among segregating V segments, but an unknown experimental factor could not be ruled out. The presence/absence analyses assumed that sequencing depth was roughly uniform across donors, and that assumption may not be true. Because the 87-base-pair reads could not distinguish some IMGT-functional V segments, including TRBV6-2 and TRBV6-3, those segments were excluded. A later genetic analysis associated a missense DCLRE1C variant with V-gene and J-gene trimming of TCR beta chains, and an independent cohort replicated the association. The classifier was reported to diagnose cytomegalovirus status with high specificity and sensitivity in both the original cohort and the validation cohort. HLA typing was unavailable for some donors at each locus, so association tests used only the typed subset. In a later analysis, HLA-associated TCR beta chains were found to be more clonally expanded and to have lower generation probabilities than equally common non-associated chains. The earlier analysis of some 540 of the donors excluded approximately 17 rarely observed V segments, including chromosome 9 orphons, because counts were too low. A group of highly shared sequence variants was considered likely to be a technical artifact of the sequencing pipeline. The only immune exposure information available for the cohort was CMV serostatus. Most TCR sequences were seen in very few donors, while some public TCRs were found in many individuals. A later analysis found that TCR association rates varied across HLA loci, with DRB1 alleles showing the most associated TCRs and HLA-C alleles the fewest. An earlier analysis of some 560 of the donors showed that most TCR beta V segments appeared in productive rearrangements either about 87% or about 30% of the time, which broadly matched IMGT annotations. A further reported finding was that TCR beta sequences accurately predicted the HLA-A and HLA-B alleles for most subjects in the first cohort. Compared with the roughly 710-donor mean, donors in an Asian-associated ancestry cluster had fewer N-insertions in productive TCRs, according to a later genetic analysis. In this cohort, only TCR beta chains were sequenced, and detectable features were limited by the absence of alpha or paired-chain data. Several of the top co-occurrence clusters appeared to be linked to parvovirus B19, influenza, CMV and Epstein-Barr virus, according to a later analysis. At a false discovery rate of 0.05, a later analysis linked 15,000 to 20,000 TCR beta sequences to specific HLA alleles. The authors suggested that the approach could potentially be extended to other disease states and immunological phenotypes. The study gave a list of under 200 TCR beta chains associated with cytomegalovirus.

CDR1 is given as SQVTM and CDR2 as ANQGSEA, both from the germline V gene. Measured from the cysteine to the phenylalanine, the CDR3 is 15 residues long. Only the CDR3 part of the read is kept: 45 bases, read in frame from the first base. Here V drops 8 bases and J drops 3 bases, and the junction holds 9 bases not matched to any gene. Libraries were made using the immunoSEQ multiplex PCR assay. A mixture of 60 forward primers for TCR Vbeta segments and 13 reverse primers for TCR Jbeta segments was used in the multiplex PCR. The CDR3 region of rearranged TCR beta genes was amplified from genomic DNA by a multiplex PCR assay. Amplified TCR beta libraries were sequenced as 87-base-pair reads on the Illumina HiSeq System. Regarding the original processing steps: In a later analysis, roughly 80 million unique TCR beta chains were counted across the roughly 610 repertoires, and about 9.9 million of these chains were shared by at least two donors. To remove PCR and sequencing errors, raw reads were error-corrected and collapsed into unique sequences using a nearest-neighbor algorithm that merged closely related sequences. CDR3 sequences were aligned to IMGT reference sequences to assign V, D and J gene segments. Each retained sequence needed at least a six-nucleotide match to both a V gene segment and a J gene segment. A rearrangement was called productive if the CDR3 had no stop codons and remained in frame with V and J, and every other rearrangement was called non-productive. Following IMGT convention, CDR3 was defined as the stretch from the second conserved V-encoded cysteine up to the conserved J-encoded phenylalanine. The earlier analysis of approximately 500 of the donors excluded sequences that lacked an unambiguous match to a single V gene segment. In an earlier analysis of almost 600 of the donors, a V segment was called functional when productive rearrangements were above 56.7%, and segregating when the standard deviation between donors exceeded 5%. To diagnose cytomegalovirus status from the catalog of TCR beta chain sequences, a statistical classification framework was built. In a later analysis, V and J genes were assigned by comparing TCR nucleotide sequences against IMGT/GENE-DB human TR gene sequences. In a later analysis, CDR3 sequences and most-parsimonious VDJ recombination scenarios were assigned using the TCRdist pipeline. In a later analysis, each TCR beta chain was defined by its CDR3 amino acid sequence together with its V-gene family, and reads without a unique V-gene family were excluded. As a way to deal with suspected cross-contamination and a sequencing artifact, a later analysis dropped hundreds of nucleotide sequences that were highly shared and had low generation probability. In a later analysis, a clonal expansion index was calculated for each public chain from normalized within-repertoire ranks of inferred template counts. In a later analysis, generation probabilities were computed using a VDJ recombination model fitted to out-of-frame rearrangements, and the results were checked against IGoR. In a later analysis, TCR-TCR, TCR-HLA and TCR-CMV co-occurrence was scored with hypergeometric tests, and a repertoire-size bias correction was applied to TCR pairs. In a later analysis, false discovery rates were estimated by permuting HLA or CMV assignments 20 times. In a later analysis, co-occurring TCRs were grouped using DBSCAN, with TCRdist sequence similarity added in when clustering inside HLA-allele-positive subsets. Repertoires with fewer than 30,000 or more than 120,000 public chains, plus five repertoires with anomalous nucleotide sharing, were excluded from co-occurrence clustering. Entries here come from immuneACCESS through TCRdb and include only in-frame sequences with V and J called. Some clones fail to appear in such tables; in the studies checked, an unresolved V gene covers under half of the shortfall, and the cause of the remainder is unknown. V and J calls and clone size are those listed in that table; D and trimming were worked out from the DNA. Here the sample has 100,000 or so clones; about three quarters occur a single time. Of the sample, 10% falls within the top ten clones.

The cohort consisted of 666 healthy bone marrow donors. At the time of sampling, all cohort members were nominally healthy, though unrecorded immune exposures were likely present. The donor was CMV seropositive and was included in the group of 250 to 300 seropositive cohort members. A peripheral blood sample was provided by each donor, and peripheral blood mononuclear cells were used for TCR beta sequencing. Genomic DNA was extracted from the blood cell samples with the Qiagen DNeasy Blood Extraction Kit. The TCR was taken from a man in his thirties or forties in good health and CMV-seropositive. The chain employs TRBV29-1 and TRBJ2-1; 11 central nucleotides agree with TRBD2. Sequenced sample: PBMCs. The CDR3 region has the sequence CSSKATSGGYNEQFF. Here is the DNA: TGCAGCTCCAAGGCAACTAGCGGGGGCTACAATGAGCAGTTCTTC.